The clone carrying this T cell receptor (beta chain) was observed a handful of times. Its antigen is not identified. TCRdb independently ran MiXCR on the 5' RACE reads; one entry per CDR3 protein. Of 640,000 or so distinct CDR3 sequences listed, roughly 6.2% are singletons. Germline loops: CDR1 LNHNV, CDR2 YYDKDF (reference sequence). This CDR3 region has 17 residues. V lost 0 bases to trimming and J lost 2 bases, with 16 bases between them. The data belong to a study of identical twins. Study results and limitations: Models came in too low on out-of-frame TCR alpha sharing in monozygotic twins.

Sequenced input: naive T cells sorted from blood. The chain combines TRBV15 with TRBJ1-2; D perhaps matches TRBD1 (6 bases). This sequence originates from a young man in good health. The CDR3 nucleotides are TGTGCCACCAGCAGAGAAATAACAGGGTCCTTCAACTATGGCTACACCTTC. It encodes CATSREITGSFNYGYTF.